This T cell receptor beta chain was captured by sequencing in a study of shared clonotypes between healthy human individuals. Overall study results and limits: Blood was the only sampled material, and tissue repertoires likely differ. Clonotypes shared by all four donors outscored non-shared clonotypes in generation probability.

Clones were read by immunoSEQ multiplex PCR, and TCRdb kept only the in-frame ones, dropping some. The data show over 2 million clones, 92% seen once. Only Caucasian adults living in Nashville, Tennessee made up the donor group. To note about this clone: Its antigen is unknown.

The junction had 12 bases not matched to a gene; V was cut back by 4 bases and J by 4 bases. CDR1 is MDHEN and CDR2 is SYDVKM in the germline V gene. This CDR3 contains 16 residues. The sample comprised naive CD4+ T cells from PBMCs. Regarding subset: CD45RA+ positively selected. The chain recombines TRBV28 with TRBJ2-5; 7 positions agree with TRBD2. The sequence was obtained from a man aged 18 to 29 in good health. Some clones in this sample may be carry-over from other donors' samples. In DNA form, the CDR3 reads TGTGCCAGCAGTTCCGGGAGGATGGTTACGCGAGAGACCCAGTACTTC. Translation gives CASSSGRMVTRETQYF.